This T cell receptor (beta chain) comes out of a study of blood T cell repertoires in COVID-19. Study-level information: Sample material is recorded as cDNA or gDNA derived from T cells, B-cell-depleted T cells, or PBMCs.

In the authors' workflow: Researchers report that nucleated cell counts were estimated from reference gene primer amplification. Clones were sequenced by immunoSEQ multiplex PCR, and TCRdb holds only the in-frame ones, with some missing. That table furnishes V, J and clone size, whereas the DNA furnished D and trimming. The table lists fewer than 450,000 clones, nearly 90% of them singletons, with roughly 2% in the top ten. The CDR3 spans 16 residues. The V gene's germline CDR1 is SEHNR and CDR2 FQNEAQ (reference sequence). Trimming pared 6 bases from V and 0 bases from J, leaving 12 bases between. The chain joins TRBV7-9 to TRBJ2-6; tentative D call: TRBD2 (5 bases). The origin of this receptor is a woman aged 40 to 50 with acute COVID-19. Sequenced sample: PBMCs or T cells enriched from blood (not recorded which). In DNA form, the CDR3 reads TGTGCCAGCAGTCTAGGACTGGCCTCTGGGGCCAACGTCCTGACTTTC. It yields the protein CASSLGLASGANVLTF.